The rows below give T cell receptor beta chains drawn from one sample of a study of response to subunit inactivated influenza vaccine. TCRdb itself ran the RT-PCR reads through MiXCR, one entry per CDR3 protein. The sample has approximately 500,000 distinct CDR3 sequences; around 15% are singletons. The sample was PBMCs from blood, taken 11 to 12 days after vaccination. These receptors all stem from a man between 45 and 60 years old who received an inactivated influenza vaccine. CDR3s include the opening cysteine and the closing phenylalanine or tryptophan. D genes are given only for firm matches. Only some rows state a clone size, as once, few, many or a class for expanded clones.

d_gene: TRBD1
abundance: -
j_gene: TRBJ2-3
v_gene: TRBV11-3
CDR3aa: CASSLGTTGATDTQYF
CDR3nt: TGTGCCAGCAGCTTAGGAACGACAGGGGCGACAGATACGCAGTATTTT

d_gene: -
abundance: -
j_gene: TRBJ2-3
v_gene: TRBV7-8
CDR3aa: CASSLAGVDTQYF
CDR3nt: TGTGCCAGCAGCTTAGCAGGGGTAGATACGCAGTATTTT

d_gene: -
abundance: many
j_gene: TRBJ2-5
v_gene: TRBV10-3
CDR3aa: CAISEPRASRLTQYF
CDR3nt: TGTGCCATCAGTGAGCCAAGGGCTAGCCGGTTGACCCAGTACTTC

d_gene: -
abundance: few
j_gene: TRBJ2-7
v_gene: TRBV6-6
CDR3aa: CAGRGGGGEQYF
CDR3nt: TGTGCCGGAAGAGGAGGGGGTGGGGAGCAGTACTTC

d_gene: -
abundance: -
j_gene: TRBJ1-1
v_gene: TRBV29-1
CDR3aa: CSVGGYTEAFF
CDR3nt: TGCAGCGTTGGGGGTTACACTGAAGCTTTCTTT

d_gene: -
abundance: -
j_gene: TRBJ1-3
v_gene: TRBV29-1
CDR3aa: CSVQKNWGSGNTIYF
CDR3nt: TGCAGCGTACAGAAAAATTGGGGTTCTGGAAACACCATATATTTT

d_gene: TRBD1
abundance: few
j_gene: TRBJ2-4
v_gene: TRBV7-9
CDR3aa: CASSRGQASSGKNIQYF
CDR3nt: TGTGCCAGCAGCCGAGGACAGGCAAGCTCGGGCAAAAACATTCAGTACTTC

d_gene: -
abundance: few
j_gene: TRBJ2-2
v_gene: TRBV5-6
CDR3aa: CASRQGLNTGELFF
CDR3nt: TGTGCCAGCAGACAGGGCCTGAACACCGGGGAGCTGTTTTTT

d_gene: -
abundance: -
j_gene: TRBJ2-1
v_gene: TRBV4-3
CDR3aa: CASSQGGALSYNEQFF
CDR3nt: TGCGCCAGCAGCCAAGGGGGGGCTCTCTCCTACAATGAGCAGTTCTTC

d_gene: -
abundance: -
j_gene: TRBJ2-1
v_gene: TRBV9
CDR3aa: CASSVALGSSYNEQFF
CDR3nt: TGTGCCAGCAGCGTCGCTCTCGGGAGCTCCTACAATGAGCAGTTCTTC

d_gene: TRBD1
abundance: many
j_gene: TRBJ2-5
v_gene: TRBV15
CDR3aa: CATSVTDRAQETQYF
CDR3nt: TGTGCCACCAGCGTGACGGACAGGGCCCAAGAGACCCAGTACTTC

d_gene: TRBD1
abundance: few
j_gene: TRBJ1-1
v_gene: TRBV28
CDR3aa: CASSLPRQGANTEAFF
CDR3nt: TGTGCCAGCAGTTTACCCAGACAGGGGGCGAACACTGAAGCTTTCTTT

d_gene: TRBD2
abundance: many
j_gene: TRBJ2-1
v_gene: TRBV4-2
CDR3aa: CASSQDPSGGAGDEQFF
CDR3nt: TGTGCCAGCAGCCAGGATCCTAGCGGGGGGGCCGGGGATGAGCAGTTCTTC

d_gene: TRBD1
abundance: -
j_gene: TRBJ2-2
v_gene: TRBV10-2
CDR3aa: CASSLGQGMAGELFF
CDR3nt: TGCGCCAGCAGTCTTGGACAGGGGATGGCCGGGGAGCTGTTTTTT

d_gene: TRBD1
abundance: -
j_gene: TRBJ2-2
v_gene: TRBV11-3
CDR3aa: CASSPGQGSAGELFF
CDR3nt: TGTGCCAGCAGCCCGGGACAGGGCTCTGCCGGGGAGCTGTTTTTT

d_gene: -
abundance: few
j_gene: TRBJ2-7
v_gene: TRBV29-1
CDR3aa: CSVVQGWVDEQYF
CDR3nt: TGCAGCGTGGTACAAGGCTGGGTGGACGAGCAGTACTTC

d_gene: -
abundance: -
j_gene: TRBJ2-5
v_gene: TRBV10-3
CDR3aa: CAISEYQETQYF
CDR3nt: TGTGCCATCAGTGAGTACCAAGAGACCCAGTACTTC

d_gene: TRBD1
abundance: few
j_gene: TRBJ1-5
v_gene: TRBV12-3/TRBV12-4
CDR3aa: CASSLIGQGQPQHF
CDR3nt: TGTGCCAGCAGTTTAATTGGACAGGGGCAGCCCCAGCATTTT

d_gene: -
abundance: few
j_gene: TRBJ2-1
v_gene: TRBV7-9
CDR3aa: CASNRVHEQFF
CDR3nt: TGTGCCAGTAACAGGGTCCATGAGCAGTTCTTC

d_gene: TRBD2
abundance: -
j_gene: TRBJ2-1
v_gene: TRBV7-2
CDR3aa: CASNPRTSGGYNEQFF
CDR3nt: TGTGCCAGCAACCCTCGGACTAGCGGGGGGTACAATGAGCAGTTCTTC

d_gene: -
abundance: few
j_gene: TRBJ1-5
v_gene: TRBV20-1
CDR3aa: CSARDLGISNQPQHF
CDR3nt: TGCAGTGCTAGAGATTTGGGCATTAGCAATCAGCCCCAGCATTTT

d_gene: -
abundance: -
j_gene: TRBJ2-5
v_gene: TRBV20-1
CDR3aa: CSAMKRGLRETQYF
CDR3nt: TGCAGTGCTATGAAGAGAGGGTTACGAGAGACCCAGTACTTC

d_gene: -
abundance: -
j_gene: TRBJ2-2
v_gene: TRBV6-1
CDR3aa: CASIPYDRGFSGELVF
CDR3nt: TGTGCCAGCATTCCCTATGACAGGGGGTTTAGCGGGGAGCTGGTTTTT

d_gene: -
abundance: -
j_gene: TRBJ1-2
v_gene: TRBV10-3
CDR3aa: CAISESDISNYGYTF
CDR3nt: TGTGCCATCAGTGAGTCCGACATTTCTAACTATGGCTACACCTTC

d_gene: -
abundance: few
j_gene: TRBJ2-2
v_gene: TRBV20-1
CDR3aa: CSASGANTGELFF
CDR3nt: TGCAGTGCTAGCGGAGCGAACACCGGGGAGCTGTTTTTT

d_gene: -
abundance: few
j_gene: TRBJ1-6
v_gene: TRBV20-1
CDR3aa: CSASNDLGSPLHF
CDR3nt: TGCAGTGCTAGTAACGACTTAGGGTCACCCCTCCACTTT

d_gene: -
abundance: few
j_gene: TRBJ2-1
v_gene: TRBV24-1
CDR3aa: CATSDPGGSSYNEQFF
CDR3nt: TGTGCCACCAGTGATCCCGGGGGTAGCTCCTACAATGAGCAGTTCTTC

d_gene: TRBD1
abundance: -
j_gene: TRBJ1-3
v_gene: TRBV9
CDR3aa: CASSVSGGAGGNTIYF
CDR3nt: TGTGCCAGCAGCGTCTCAGGGGGCGCGGGAGGAAACACCATATATTTT

d_gene: -
abundance: -
j_gene: TRBJ2-7
v_gene: TRBV7-2
CDR3aa: CASSLAPAGEQYF
CDR3nt: TGTGCCAGCAGCTTAGCTCCAGCGGGCGAGCAGTACTTC

d_gene: TRBD2
abundance: few
j_gene: TRBJ2-1
v_gene: TRBV10-3
CDR3aa: CAIPGIRGLAGPAYNEQFF
CDR3nt: TGTGCCATCCCAGGGATCAGGGGACTAGCGGGGCCGGCCTACAATGAGCAGTTCTTC

d_gene: -
abundance: -
j_gene: TRBJ2-2
v_gene: TRBV7-2
CDR3aa: CASSLTIAPRATGELFF
CDR3nt: TGTGCCAGCAGCCTGACCATAGCGCCGCGAGCCACCGGGGAGCTGTTTTTT

d_gene: TRBD2
abundance: -
j_gene: TRBJ2-1
v_gene: TRBV5-6
CDR3aa: CASSLLGLAGGVTYNEQFF
CDR3nt: TGTGCCAGCAGCTTGCTAGGACTAGCGGGAGGGGTGACCTACAATGAGCAGTTCTTC

d_gene: TRBD2
abundance: few
j_gene: TRBJ2-3
v_gene: TRBV7-3
CDR3aa: CASSLVPDFSGRSDTQYF
CDR3nt: TGTGCCAGCAGCTTAGTCCCCGACTTTAGCGGGAGATCAGATACGCAGTATTTT

d_gene: -
abundance: few
j_gene: TRBJ1-1
v_gene: TRBV6-4
CDR3aa: CASSEHPNTEAFF
CDR3nt: TGTGCCAGCAGTGAACACCCGAACACTGAAGCTTTCTTT

d_gene: TRBD1
abundance: -
j_gene: TRBJ1-1
v_gene: TRBV5-5
CDR3aa: CASRQGQGTLEAFF
CDR3nt: TGTGCCAGCAGACAGGGACAGGGGACCCTTGAAGCTTTCTTT

d_gene: -
abundance: -
j_gene: TRBJ2-2
v_gene: TRBV11-1
CDR3aa: CASSLAKTGTLNTGELFF
CDR3nt: TGTGCCAGCAGCTTAGCGAAGACCGGGACACTGAACACCGGGGAGCTGTTTTTT

d_gene: TRBD2
abundance: -
j_gene: TRBJ2-7
v_gene: TRBV6-1
CDR3aa: CASSPLGGSHHEQYF
CDR3nt: TGTGCCAGCAGTCCTTTGGGCGGGAGCCACCACGAGCAGTACTTC

d_gene: -
abundance: -
j_gene: TRBJ2-7
v_gene: TRBV7-9
CDR3aa: CASSLVETSYEQYF
CDR3nt: TGTGCCAGCAGCTTAGTCGAGACCTCCTACGAGCAGTACTTC

d_gene: TRBD1
abundance: many
j_gene: TRBJ1-2
v_gene: TRBV11-2
CDR3aa: CASSFSTGTGKGNYGYTF
CDR3nt: TGTGCCAGCAGCTTCTCAACCGGGACAGGGAAGGGGAACTATGGCTACACCTTC

d_gene: -
abundance: few
j_gene: TRBJ2-7
v_gene: TRBV7-9
CDR3aa: CASSFTGATLSYEQYF
CDR3nt: TGTGCCAGCAGCTTTACGGGGGCTACCCTCTCCTACGAGCAGTACTTC

d_gene: -
abundance: -
j_gene: TRBJ2-7
v_gene: TRBV11-3
CDR3aa: CAKRGRHEQYF
CDR3nt: TGTGCCAAACGGGGCAGACACGAGCAGTACTTC

d_gene: -
abundance: many
j_gene: TRBJ2-2
v_gene: TRBV5-1
CDR3aa: CASSLPTGSTGELFF
CDR3nt: TGCGCCAGCAGCCTTCCGACAGGTTCCACCGGGGAGCTGTTTTTT

d_gene: TRBD2
abundance: -
j_gene: TRBJ2-5
v_gene: TRBV20-1
CDR3aa: CSAEPAGNRETQYF
CDR3nt: TGCAGTGCGGAACCAGCGGGAAATAGAGAGACCCAGTACTTC

d_gene: TRBD1
abundance: few
j_gene: TRBJ2-5
v_gene: TRBV5-1
CDR3aa: CASSPDRRETQYF
CDR3nt: TGCGCCAGCAGTCCGGACAGGAGAGAGACCCAGTACTTC

d_gene: TRBD1
abundance: many
j_gene: TRBJ2-5
v_gene: TRBV5-1
CDR3aa: CASRLGQGLQETQYF
CDR3nt: TGCGCCAGCAGACTCGGACAGGGGCTCCAAGAGACCCAGTACTTC

d_gene: -
abundance: -
j_gene: TRBJ1-2
v_gene: TRBV5-1
CDR3aa: CASSADIQGGYTF
CDR3nt: TGCGCCAGCAGCGCGGACATTCAAGGGGGCTACACCTTC

d_gene: -
abundance: -
j_gene: TRBJ2-2
v_gene: TRBV7-9
CDR3aa: CASSFKITGELFF
CDR3nt: TGTGCCAGCAGCTTTAAGATCACCGGGGAGCTGTTTTTT

d_gene: -
abundance: many
j_gene: TRBJ2-3
v_gene: TRBV7-9
CDR3aa: CASSLGSPDTQYF
CDR3nt: TGTGCCAGCAGCTTAGGCAGTCCAGATACGCAGTATTTT

d_gene: -
abundance: few
j_gene: TRBJ1-1
v_gene: TRBV7-9
CDR3aa: CASSLREALNTEAFF
CDR3nt: TGTGCCAGCAGCCTAAGGGAGGCTTTGAACACTGAAGCTTTCTTT

d_gene: -
abundance: -
j_gene: TRBJ2-6
v_gene: TRBV6-1
CDR3aa: CASSRTGLSGANVLTF
CDR3nt: TGTGCCAGCAGCCGCACCGGGTTGTCTGGGGCCAACGTCCTGACTTTC

d_gene: TRBD2
abundance: few
j_gene: TRBJ2-1
v_gene: TRBV5-1
CDR3aa: CASSPDMTSGGTKQQFF
CDR3nt: TGCGCCAGCAGCCCGGATATGACTAGCGGGGGTACCAAACAACAGTTCTTC

d_gene: TRBD2
abundance: few
j_gene: TRBJ2-4
v_gene: TRBV7-2
CDR3aa: CASTPGLAPGDIQYF
CDR3nt: TGTGCCAGCACCCCGGGACTAGCTCCGGGGGACATTCAGTACTTC

d_gene: TRBD1
abundance: -
j_gene: TRBJ1-1
v_gene: TRBV29-1
CDR3aa: CSSTGGQVTEAFF
CDR3nt: TGCAGTTCTACAGGGGGCCAAGTAACTGAAGCTTTCTTT

d_gene: -
abundance: many
j_gene: TRBJ2-7
v_gene: TRBV7-2
CDR3aa: CASRDPRYEQYF
CDR3nt: TGTGCCAGCAGAGACCCTAGATACGAGCAGTACTTC

d_gene: -
abundance: -
j_gene: TRBJ2-2
v_gene: TRBV29-1
CDR3aa: CSVGGKPGELFF
CDR3nt: TGCAGCGTTGGAGGGAAACCCGGGGAGCTGTTTTTT